The 7 T cell receptor beta chains below come from one sample, sequenced in a study of T cells in localized non-small cell lung cancer. Produced via immunoSEQ multiplex PCR; TCRdb's table is partial and in-frame only. Of under 35,000 clones detected, approximately 92% appear once; the ten largest clones hold about 2.2%. This material consisted of peripheral blood, taken before any cancer treatment. The receptors here all came from a female donor of 60 years or more with stage I lung adenocarcinoma.

This rearrangement joins TRBV25-1 to TRBJ2-7; D might be TRBD1 (5 bases). This CDR3 comprises 15 residues. V was pared by 5 bases and J by 2 bases, with 16 bases between. The germline V gene encodes CDR1 MGHDK and CDR2 SYGVNS. The CDR3, as DNA: TGTGCCAGCAGTAGTCCTCACCAGGGCCCCTACGAGCAGTACTTC. Amino acids: CASSSPHQGPYEQYF.

In its sample, this clone ranks as medium-sized. The chain employs TRBV29-1 and TRBJ1-1; 7 bases agree with TRBD1. The ends lost 6 bases at V and 4 bases at J; junction bases unmatched: 11. Looked up from germline, CDR1 is SQVTM and CDR2 is ANQGSEA. The CDR3 runs to 14 residues. DNA for the CDR3: TGCAGCGTGACGAGACAGGGCGAGGGCACTGAAGCTTTCTTT. Amino acid sequence: CSVTRQGEGTEAFF.

The chain has TRBV7-9 and TRBJ2-2; TRBD1 aligns across 8 bases. The CDR3 spans 16 residues. Trimming at V came to 5 bases and at J to 0 bases, leaving 5 bases not matched to a gene. Germline V gene lookup returns CDR1 SEHNR and CDR2 FQNEAQ (reference sequence). The chain's CDR3 is CASSAGQATNTGELFF. CDR3 coding DNA: TGTGCCAGCAGCGCGGGACAGGCGACGAACACCGGGGAGCTGTTTTTT.

J is TRBJ2-7 and V is TRBV18, with 8 bases aligning to TRBD1. V was clipped by 3 bases and J by 3 bases; unmatched bases: 7. Germline V gene sequence: CDR1 KGHSH, CDR2 LQKENI. The CDR3 extends over 15 amino acids. For the CDR3, the DNA is TGTGCCAGCTCACCCGGGACAGGTCTCGTCTACGAGCAGTACTTC. Its translation is CASSPGTGLVYEQYF. The full variable domain, with the rest looked up from reference TRBV18 and TRBJ2-7, is NAGVMQNPRHLVRRRGQEARLRCSPMKGHSHVYWYRQLPEEGLKFMVYLQKENIIDESGMPKERFSAEFPKEGPSILRIQQVVRGDSAAYFCASSPGTGLVYEQYFGPGTRLTVT.

The chain employs TRBV11-3 and TRBJ2-5; no firm D call. The V gene lost 6 bases and the J gene lost 2 bases, with 4 bases spanning the gap. This CDR3 is 11 amino acids long. CDR1 is SGHNT, CDR2 YENEEA, per germline. The DNA for the CDR3 is TGTGCCAGCAGACATCAAGAGACCCAGTACTTC. Protein product: CASRHQETQYF.

V usage is TRBV5-4 and J usage is TRBJ1-1; D is perhaps TRBD1 (6 bases). The CDR3 is made up of 13 amino acids. Germline V gene sequence: CDR1 SGHNT, CDR2 YYREEE (reference sequence). V lost 2 bases to trimming and J lost 7 bases, with 12 bases between them. The CDR3 DNA follows: TGTGCCAGCAGCTTTGGACAGACCTTTGAAGCTTTCTTT. It is translated as CASSFGQTFEAFF.

This chain uses TRBV28 with TRBJ2-3; D may be TRBD1 (5 bases). CDR1 MDHEN and CDR2 SYDVKM come from the germline V gene. Trimming removed 1 base at V and 11 bases at J, with 13 bases between. CDR3 length: 13 amino acids. The CDR3 nucleotides read TGTGCCAGCAGTTTATTCAGGGAAGGGCTGCAGTATTTT. It yields the protein CASSLFREGLQYF.